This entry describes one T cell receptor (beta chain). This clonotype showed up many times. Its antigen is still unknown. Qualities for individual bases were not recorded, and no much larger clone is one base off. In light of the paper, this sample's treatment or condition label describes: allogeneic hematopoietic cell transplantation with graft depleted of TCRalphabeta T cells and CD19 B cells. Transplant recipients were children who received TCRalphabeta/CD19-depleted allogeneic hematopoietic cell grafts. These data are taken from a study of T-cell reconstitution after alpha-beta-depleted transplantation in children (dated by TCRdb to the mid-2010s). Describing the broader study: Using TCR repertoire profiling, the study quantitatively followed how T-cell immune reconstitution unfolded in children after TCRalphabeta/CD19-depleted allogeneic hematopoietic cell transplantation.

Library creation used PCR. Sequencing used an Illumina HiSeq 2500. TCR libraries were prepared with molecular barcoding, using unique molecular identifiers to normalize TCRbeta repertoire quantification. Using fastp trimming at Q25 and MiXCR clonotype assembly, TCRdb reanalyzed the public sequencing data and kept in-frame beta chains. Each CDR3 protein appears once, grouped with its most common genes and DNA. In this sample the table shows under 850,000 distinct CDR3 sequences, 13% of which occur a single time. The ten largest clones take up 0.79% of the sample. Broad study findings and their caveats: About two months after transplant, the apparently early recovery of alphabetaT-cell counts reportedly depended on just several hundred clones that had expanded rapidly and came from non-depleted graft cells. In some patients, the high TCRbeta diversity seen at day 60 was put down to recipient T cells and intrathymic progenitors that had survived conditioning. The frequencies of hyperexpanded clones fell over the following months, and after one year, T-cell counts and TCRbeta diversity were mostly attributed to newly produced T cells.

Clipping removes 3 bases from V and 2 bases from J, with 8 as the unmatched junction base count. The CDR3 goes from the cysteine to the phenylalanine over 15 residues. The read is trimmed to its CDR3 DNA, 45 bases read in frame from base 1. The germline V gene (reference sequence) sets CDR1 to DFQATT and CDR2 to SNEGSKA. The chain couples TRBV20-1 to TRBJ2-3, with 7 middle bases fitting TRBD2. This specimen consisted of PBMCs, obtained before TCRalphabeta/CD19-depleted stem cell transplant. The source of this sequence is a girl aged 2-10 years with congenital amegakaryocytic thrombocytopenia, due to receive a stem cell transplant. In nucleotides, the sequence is TGCAGTGCTAGCCGGCTAGCGGACATCACAGATACGCAGTATTTT. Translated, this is CSASRLADITDTQYF.